The subject of this entry is one TCR beta chain. What it recognizes is unknown. Sorted-subset replicate PCRs used 200 ng DNA, about 30,000 T cell genomes. Clones were read by immunoSEQ multiplex PCR, and TCRdb kept only the in-frame ones, dropping some. The repertoire includes about 1 million clones, 60% to 80% of them detected once, and approximately 1.5% sits in the top ten. The data derive from a study of shared clonotypes between healthy human individuals. Trimming cost V 4 bases and J 5 bases; bases outside gene matches: 9. The germline gives CDR1 SGHRS, CDR2 YFSETQ. This CDR3 region has 15 residues. Study outcomes and limitations: Memory subsets had estimated richness that was generally smaller than that of naive subsets. Rarefaction analysis demonstrated incomplete sorted-subset sequencing notwithstanding large depth. Sharing across four donors was seen in around 5% of naive CD4 clonotypes.

The chain recombines TRBV5-1 with TRBJ1-5; 7 bases are shared with TRBD1. This clonotype was obtained from a man aged 18 to 30 in good health. The specimen sequenced was memory CD4+ T cells sorted from blood. Subset denoted: CD45RA-negative fraction. The DNA of the CDR3 is TGCGCCAGCAGCAGAACAGGGGATGGTGATCAGCCCCAGCATTTT. It translates to CASSRTGDGDQPQHF.